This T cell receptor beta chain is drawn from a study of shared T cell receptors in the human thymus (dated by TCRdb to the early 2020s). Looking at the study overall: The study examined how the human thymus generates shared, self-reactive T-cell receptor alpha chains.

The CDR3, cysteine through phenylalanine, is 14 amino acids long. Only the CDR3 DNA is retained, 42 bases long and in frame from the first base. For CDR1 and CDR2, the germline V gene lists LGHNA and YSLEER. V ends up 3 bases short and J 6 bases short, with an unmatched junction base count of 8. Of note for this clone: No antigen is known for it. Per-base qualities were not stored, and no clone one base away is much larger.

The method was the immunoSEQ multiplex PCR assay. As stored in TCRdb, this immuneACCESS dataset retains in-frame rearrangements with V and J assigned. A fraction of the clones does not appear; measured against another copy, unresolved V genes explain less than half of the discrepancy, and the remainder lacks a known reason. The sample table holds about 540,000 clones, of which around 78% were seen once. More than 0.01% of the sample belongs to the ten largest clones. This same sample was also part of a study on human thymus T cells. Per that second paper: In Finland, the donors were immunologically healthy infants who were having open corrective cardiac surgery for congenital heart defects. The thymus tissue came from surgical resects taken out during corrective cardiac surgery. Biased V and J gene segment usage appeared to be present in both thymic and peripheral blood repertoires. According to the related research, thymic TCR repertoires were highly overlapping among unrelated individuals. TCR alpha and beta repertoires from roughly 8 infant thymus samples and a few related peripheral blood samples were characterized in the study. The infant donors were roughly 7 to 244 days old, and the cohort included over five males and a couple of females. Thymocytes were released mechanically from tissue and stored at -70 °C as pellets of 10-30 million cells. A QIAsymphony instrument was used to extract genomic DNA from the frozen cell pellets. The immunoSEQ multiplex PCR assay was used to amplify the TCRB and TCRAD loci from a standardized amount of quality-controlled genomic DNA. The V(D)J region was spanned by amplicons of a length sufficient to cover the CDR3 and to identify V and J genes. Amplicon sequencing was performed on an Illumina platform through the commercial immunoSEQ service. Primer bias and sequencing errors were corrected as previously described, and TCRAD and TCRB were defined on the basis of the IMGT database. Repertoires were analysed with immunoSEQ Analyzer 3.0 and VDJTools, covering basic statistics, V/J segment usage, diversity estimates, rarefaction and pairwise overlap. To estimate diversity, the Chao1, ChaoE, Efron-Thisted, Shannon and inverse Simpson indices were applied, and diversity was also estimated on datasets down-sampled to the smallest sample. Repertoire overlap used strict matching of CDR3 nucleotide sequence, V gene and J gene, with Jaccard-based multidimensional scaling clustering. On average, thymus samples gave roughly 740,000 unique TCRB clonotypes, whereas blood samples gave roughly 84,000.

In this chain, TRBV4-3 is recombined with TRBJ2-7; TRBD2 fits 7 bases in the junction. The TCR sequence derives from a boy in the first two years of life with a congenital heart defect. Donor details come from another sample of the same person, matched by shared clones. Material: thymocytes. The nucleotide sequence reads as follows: TGCGCCAGCAGCCATAGCCTAGCGGAGTCCGAGCAGTACTTC. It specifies CASSHSLAESEQYF.